These 27 T cell receptor beta chains were sequenced from one sample in a study of human T cells and chemical hapten exposure. Time point given: patch test 1, 2 weeks after DPC sensitization. Treatment described: therapeutic diphenylcyclopropenone sensitization with weekly scalp DPC. TCRdb reprocessed the RACE reads via MiXCR and lists one record per CDR3 protein. The sample lists about 120,000 distinct CDR3 sequences, about 13% occurring once. The specimen was whole blood, collected in connection with sensitization to the hapten diphenylcyclopropenone (DPC). The receptors were sampled from a man younger than 30 with alopecia areata. Some clones in this sample may be carry-over from other donors' samples.

This clonotype was seen a handful of times. The J gene is TRBJ2-2, the V gene TRBV18; D is perhaps TRBD1 or TRBD2 (6 bases each). The germline V and J ends were trimmed by 3 bases and 1 base, with 15 bases remaining between them. The length of the CDR3 is 17 residues. Germline CDR1 reads KGHSH; CDR2 reads LQKENI. The CDR3 is CASSPQGKRVNTGELFF. The CDR3 nucleotides are TGTGCCAGCTCACCCCAGGGGAAGCGGGTGAACACCGGGGAGCTGTTTTTT.

This clonotype was observed a handful of times. This chain uses TRBV10-2 with TRBJ1-1; D is uncertain. Per germline, CDR1 WSHSY and CDR2 SAAADI. The V and J ends lost 8 bases and 6 bases respectively, with 10 bases between them. This CDR3 region has 11 residues. CDR3 residues: CASGRRAEAFF. The CDR3 nucleotides are TGCGCCAGCGGGCGGCGGGCTGAAGCTTTCTTT.

J is TRBJ2-2 and V is TRBV7-6; 7 bases align to TRBD2. Per the germline V gene, CDR1 is SGHVS and CDR2 is FNYEAQ. This CDR3 is built from 16 residues. Germline trimming cut 5 bases from V and 4 bases from J; bases unmatched to any gene: 10. For the CDR3, the DNA is TGTGCCAGCAGCCCCTTAGCGGGTTTAAGCACCGGGGAGCTGTTTTTT. It codes for CASSPLAGLSTGELFF.

Only a few counts were recorded for this clonotype. The junction and the germline gene differ at one end; a read error may be behind it. The rearrangement uses TRBV7-3 and TRBJ2-6; D might be TRBD1 (6 bases). This CDR3 contains 15 residues. Germline V CDR1 and CDR2: SGHTA, FQGTGA. Here the CDR3 reads CTSSKQGSGANVLTF. Written as DNA, the CDR3 is TGTACCAGCAGCAAACAGGGATCTGGGGCCAACGTCCTGACTTTC.

The chain combines TRBV5-1 with TRBJ2-5, with D perhaps TRBD1 (6 bases). The CDR3 has 20 amino acids. Trimming left V 1 base short and J 6 bases short, with 31 bases between. Germline CDR1 is SGHRS and CDR2 is YFSETQ. CDR3 DNA: TGCGCCAGCAGCTTGTGGGCCCCTCCGGGAAGAACAGGGCCCGCGAAGACCCAGTACTTC. It yields the protein CASSLWAPPGRTGPAKTQYF.

V usage is TRBV20-1 and J usage is TRBJ1-1; possibly TRBD1 for D (5 bases). Trimming pared 6 bases from V and 1 base from J, leaving 15 bases between. CDR1 is DFQATT, CDR2 SNEGSKA, per germline (reference sequence). CDR3 length: 14 residues. As DNA, the CDR3 is TGCAGTGCCCGATGGGGGGGTCCGAACACTGAAGCTTTCTTT. Its translation: CSARWGGPNTEAFF.

This clonotype was recorded at least ten times. This chain connects TRBV18 to TRBJ2-7; D unresolved. V was clipped by 1 base and J by 3 bases, with 7 bases between them. The CDR3 spans 13 residues. CDR1 is KGHSH and CDR2 is LQKENI in the germline V gene. CDR3 in amino acids: CASSPLASYEQYF. DNA of the CDR3: TGTGCCAGCTCACCACTGGCTAGCTACGAGCAGTACTTC.

This clonotype has a handful of counts. The chain employs TRBV18 and TRBJ1-1, with D possibly being TRBD1 (5 bases). This CDR3 spans 16 amino acids. Germline-derived CDR1 and CDR2 are KGHSH and LQKENI. V lost 3 bases, J lost 1 base, and 15 bases lay in between. The CDR3 here is CASSPVEGRENTEAFF. The CDR3 DNA is TGTGCCAGCTCACCCGTGGAGGGGAGGGAGAACACTGAAGCTTTCTTT. The full variable domain, its missing parts supplied by reference TRBV18 and TRBJ1-1, is NAGVMQNPRHLVRRRGQEARLRCSPMKGHSHVYWYRQLPEEGLKFMVYLQKENIIDESGMPKERFSAEFPKEGPSILRIQQVVRGDSAAYFCASSPVEGRENTEAFFGQGTRLTVV.

This clonotype was detected many times. This chain connects TRBV29-1 to TRBJ1-5, with D tentatively TRBD1 (5 bases). CDR3 length: 14 residues. Trimming took off 6 bases at V and 0 bases at J, with 12 bases between the two ends. Germline CDR1 reads SQVTM; CDR2 reads ANQGSEA. CDR3 coding DNA: TGCAGCGTCCCCCGACAGCGTAGCAATCAGCCCCAGCATTTT. It yields the protein CSVPRQRSNQPQHF. Filled out from reference TRBV29-1 and TRBJ1-5, the complete variable domain reads SAVISQKPSRDICQRGTSLTIQCQVDSQVTMMFWYRQQPGQSLTLIATANQGSEATYESGFVIDKFPISRPNLTFSTLTVSNMSPEDSSIYLCSVPRQRSNQPQHFGDGTRLSIL.

This clonotype was observed a handful of times. The chain links TRBV9 to TRBJ1-3; D ambiguous. Deletions cut 0 bases from V and 4 bases from J, with 8 bases between. Germline assignment: CDR1 SGDLS and CDR2 YYNGEE. CDR3 size: 14 residues. The CDR3 sequence: CASSVEGRGNTIYF. The DNA for the CDR3 is TGTGCCAGCAGCGTAGAGGGCAGAGGAAACACCATATATTTT. Using reference TRBV9 and TRBJ1-3 for the parts outside the CDR3, the full variable domain is DSGVTQTPKHLITATGQRVTLRCSPRSGDLSVYWYQQSLDQGLQFLIQYYNGEERAKGNILERFSAQQFPDLHSELNLSSLELGDSALYFCASSVEGRGNTIYFGEGSWLTVV.

The V call is TRBV20-1, the J call TRBJ2-7, with a tentative D call TRBD1 (5 bases). The length of the CDR3 is 17 residues. V was shortened by 0 bases and J by 2 bases, with 20 bases between the two germline ends. Germline CDR1 and CDR2: DFQATT and SNEGSKA (reference sequence). The CDR3 sequence is CSARDAWGRVNPYEQYF. The CDR3 bases are TGCAGTGCTAGAGATGCCTGGGGCAGGGTAAACCCCTACGAGCAGTACTTC.

The chain carries TRBV10-1 and TRBJ2-3; TRBD1 matches 10 bases. The CDR3 runs 16 residues. The V segment lost 5 bases and the J segment 4 bases; nucleotides outside the gene matches: 9. The V gene's germline CDR1 is WNHNN and CDR2 SYGVQD (reference sequence). CDR3 in amino acids: CASSSSRDRGPDTQYF. DNA of the CDR3: TGCGCCAGCAGTTCAAGCCGGGACAGGGGCCCAGATACGCAGTATTTT.

The gene calls are TRBV20-1 and TRBJ2-4; the match to TRBD1 covers 9 bases. Germline V CDR1 and CDR2: DFQATT, SNEGSKA (reference sequence). The J segment lost 9 bases and the V segment lost 1 base, leaving 10 bases of the junction unmatched. The CDR3 contains 15 residues. The CDR3 loop is CSARAPGTGIGIQYF. The DNA of the CDR3 is TGCAGTGCTAGAGCTCCCGGGACAGGGATAGGCATTCAGTACTTC.

The chain combines TRBV7-8 with TRBJ2-7, with 7 bases lining up with TRBD2. Germline V gene data show CDR1 as SGHVS and CDR2 as FQNEAQ. J lost 7 bases, V lost 1 base, and 1 base had no gene match. There are 12 residues in the CDR3. The CDR3 here is CASSLGEGEQYF. The CDR3, as DNA: TGTGCCAGCAGCTTAGGGGAGGGGGAGCAGTACTTC.

The chain is built from TRBV7-3 and TRBJ2-2; D may be TRBD1 or TRBD2 (5 bases each). CDR1 and CDR2 (germline): SGHTA, FQGTGA. Trimming left V 1 base short and J 0 bases short, with 9 bases between. This CDR3 comprises 16 residues. The CDR3 protein is CASSLMGETNTGELFF. The DNA of the CDR3 is TGTGCCAGCAGCTTAATGGGGGAAACGAACACCGGGGAGCTGTTTTTT.

The chain joins TRBV7-9 to TRBJ2-7; D perhaps matches TRBD1 (7 bases). The germline V and J ends were trimmed by 8 bases and 3 bases, with 8 bases remaining between them. This CDR3 region has 11 residues. Germline V gene lookup returns CDR1 SEHNR and CDR2 FQNEAQ (reference sequence). The CDR3 region has the DNA TGTGCCAGCCAGGGGGGCTACGAGCAGTACTTC. Encoded protein: CASQGGYEQYF.

The chain couples TRBV20-1 to TRBJ2-3; D may match TRBD1 or TRBD2 (6 bases each). The CDR3 contains 15 residues. Trimming removed 1 base at V and 3 bases at J, with 14 bases between. Germline CDR1 and CDR2: DFQATT and SNEGSKA (reference sequence). CDR3 sequence (DNA): TGCAGTGCTAGAGGAGGAGGGGGAAGTACAGATACGCAGTATTTT. Translated, it gives CSARGGGGSTDTQYF.

The genes are TRBV6-2 or TRBV6-3 and TRBJ2-1; D is undetermined. V lost 7 bases, J lost 4 bases, and 17 bases lay in between. Germline V lookup: CDR1 MNHEY, CDR2 SVGEGT. The CDR3 is 15 amino acids. The CDR3 sequence is CASIAGPRSYNEQFF. Written as DNA, the CDR3 is TGTGCCAGCATTGCCGGGCCCCGTAGTTACAATGAGCAGTTCTTC.

This clonotype was picked up a small number of times. The rearrangement links TRBV7-9 to TRBJ2-7, with D possibly being TRBD1 (5 bases). The CDR3 is made up of 13 amino acids. V lost 1 base and J lost 3, with 7 bases in between. Germline CDR1 reads SEHNR; CDR2 reads FQNEAQ (reference sequence). CDR3 DNA sequence: TGTGCCAGCAGCTTAGTGGGGCGCTACGAGCAGTACGTC. It is translated as CASSLVGRYEQYV.

This clonotype was found once. The rearrangement links TRBV9 to TRBJ1-4; D unresolved. Germline CDR1 and CDR2: SGDLS and YYNGEE. The CDR3 covers 13 residues. The V end lost 4 bases, the J end lost 10 bases, and 14 bases lay between the germline ends. As DNA, the CDR3 is TGTGCCAGCAGCCCAAGGATTGAGGGAAAACTGTTTTTT. Amino acid sequence: CASSPRIEGKLFF.

Here the CDR3 DNA reads TGTGCCGCGGGAAAGGACAGGGGGAATCAGCCCCAGCATTTT. This translates into CAAGKDRGNQPQHF. The genes are TRBV27 and TRBJ1-5; 10 nucleotides align to TRBD1. With 11 bases clipped from V and 4 bases from J, the junction kept 8 bases outside the gene matches. The CDR3 spans 14 residues. CDR1 is MNHEY and CDR2 is SMNVEV in the germline V gene (reference sequence).

This clonotype was detected ten times or more. This chain links TRBV6-5 with TRBJ2-5; possible D gene TRBD2, 6 bases. The CDR3 is 18 amino acids. Germline V gives CDR1 MNHEY, CDR2 SVGAGI. V lost 0 bases, J lost 6 bases, and 23 bases lay in between. CDR3 DNA sequence: TGTGCCAGCAGTTACTCGAGTTCTTATCGTGGAGGGCGAAAGACCCAGTACTTC. Amino acid sequence: CASSYSSSYRGGRKTQYF.

This clonotype was counted ten times or more. The rearrangement uses TRBV5-1 and TRBJ1-4; no clear D. Germline V CDR1 and CDR2: SGHRS, YFSETQ. V gave up 0 bases and J gave up 4 bases, with 10 bases separating them. The CDR3 contains 15 residues. This CDR3 reads CASSLVSPYNEKLFF. As DNA, the CDR3 is TGCGCCAGCAGCTTGGTCTCCCCTTATAATGAAAAACTGTTTTTT.

This clonotype was seen ten or more times. The J gene is TRBJ1-6, the V gene TRBV6-5; a weak D match, TRBD1 (5 bases). This CDR3 comprises 13 residues. In germline, CDR1 is MNHEY, CDR2 SVGAGI. V shed 5 bases and J shed 7 bases, with 9 bases lying between them. The CDR3 reads CASSDAGNSPLHF. CDR3 bases: TGTGCCAGCAGTGACGCAGGGAATTCACCCCTCCACTTT.

This clonotype has more than one count but fewer than ten. The chain's CDR3 is CASSLGKAYGYTF. The CDR3 nucleotides are TGTGCCAGCAGCTTAGGCAAGGCCTATGGCTACACCTTC. The V gene is TRBV11-2, the J gene TRBJ1-2; the D is unclear. Trimming cost V 1 base and J 4 bases, with 7 bases left between them. CDR3 size: 13 residues. The V gene's germline CDR1 is SGHAT and CDR2 FQNNGV. The variable domain in full, with the rest retrieved from reference TRBV11-2 and TRBJ1-2, is EAGVAQSPRYKIIEKRQSVAFWCNPISGHATLYWYQQILGQGPKLLIQFQNNGVVDDSQLPKDRFSAERLKGVDSTLKIQPAKLEDSAVYLCASSLGKAYGYTFGSGTRLTVV.

This clonotype was recorded a few times. The rearrangement joins TRBV12-3 or TRBV12-4 to TRBJ1-2; D remains unclear. The V end lost 3 bases, the J end lost 1 base, and 6 bases lay between the germline ends. The CDR3 has 13 residues. The CDR3 sequence: CASSLFSNYGYTF. The CDR3 region has the DNA TGTGCCAGCAGTTTGTTCAGTAACTATGGCTACACCTTC.

Only a few counts were recorded for this clonotype. V usage is TRBV10-3 and J usage is TRBJ2-5; D is possibly TRBD1 (6 bases). The V and J ends lost 6 bases and 1 base respectively, with 12 bases between them. CDR3 length equals 14 residues. Germline V gene data show CDR1 as ENHRY and CDR2 as SYGVKD. DNA of the CDR3: TGTGCCATCAGAGACGGGACAAGCCAAGAGACCCAGTACTTC. Amino acids: CAIRDGTSQETQYF.